The 32 T cell receptor beta chains below were found in one sample sequenced in a study of T cell responses to AZD1222 COVID-19 vaccine. The method was immunoSEQ multiplex PCR; TCRdb's version includes in-frame clones alone and lacks a portion of them. The sample includes 150,000 to 200,000 clones, about nine tenths of them seen just once. The sequencing used peripheral blood, collected on day 0 of AZD1222 vaccination. Receptors originate from an adult in good health.

The chain links TRBV6-2 or TRBV6-3 to TRBJ2-7; D remains ambiguous. This CDR3 contains 13 residues. The germline V gene has CDR1 MNHEY and CDR2 SVGEGT. Trimming left V 2 bases short and J 3 bases short, with 8 bases between. The CDR3 reads CASSYLNLYEQYF. The CDR3 coding sequence is TGTGCCAGCAGTTACCTGAATCTCTACGAGCAGTACTTC.

J is TRBJ2-5 and V is TRBV21-1; the D call of TRBD1 is as the table states it, not checked on the DNA. TRBV21-1 is described as a pseudogene. The CDR3 is 15 residues long. The CDR3 DNA reads TGTGCCAGCAGAAAAACACCGACAGGGGGAGAGACCCAGTACTTC. This codes for CASRKTPTGGETQYF.

This chain uses TRBV9 with TRBJ1-6; 7 bases line up with TRBD1. Trimming removed 0 bases from V and 3 bases from J; junction bases left unmatched: 3. Germline CDR1 and CDR2: SGDLS and YYNGEE. The CDR3 is 16 amino acids. The CDR3 region is CASSVERDSYNSPLHF. The CDR3 DNA is TGTGCCAGCAGCGTAGAACGGGACAGCTATAATTCACCCCTCCACTTT.

This chain links TRBV6-1 with TRBJ2-5; D unclear. This CDR3 has 14 amino acids. The germline V gene has CDR1 MNHNS and CDR2 SASEGT. V was pared by 2 bases and J by 2 bases, with 9 bases between. Here the CDR3 DNA reads TGTGCCAGCAGTGAAACCTGGGTGCAAGAGACCCAGTACTTC. Its protein is CASSETWVQETQYF.

V is TRBV29-1 and J is TRBJ1-2; D gene unclear. The CDR3 totals 15 residues. Trimming shortened V by 2 bases and J by 4 bases, and 17 bases separated the two germline ends. Germline CDR1 is SQVTM and CDR2 is ANQGSEA. The CDR3 DNA is TGCAGCGTTGAATTCGGTCCAGAATTAGTCTATGGCTACACCTTC. Residues: CSVEFGPELVYGYTF.

V gene TRBV3-1 (or the pseudogene TRBV3-2) combines with J gene TRBJ2-5; D not certain. The CDR3 extends over 8 amino acids. CDR1 is LGHDT and CDR2 is YNNKEL in the germline V gene (reference sequence). CDR3 in amino acids: CSRETQYF. The CDR3 region has the DNA TGTTCCCGGGAGACCCAGTACTTC.

The chain has TRBV19 and TRBJ2-3; TRBD2 matches at 9 bases. The ends lost 6 bases at V and 4 bases at J; junction bases unmatched: 17. Germline V lookup: CDR1 LNHDA, CDR2 SQIVND (reference sequence). The CDR3 length is 18 residues. CDR3 sequence reads: CASSRGVGRGGAADTQYF. CDR3 coding DNA: TGTGCCAGTAGCCGGGGTGTGGGGCGCGGGGGGGCCGCAGATACGCAGTATTTT. Together with reference TRBV19 and TRBJ2-3, the CDR3 gives the full variable domain: DGGITQSPKYLFRKEGQNVTLSCEQNLNHDAMYWYRQDPGQGLRLIYYSQIVNDFQKGDIAEGYSVSREKKESFPLTVTSAQKNPTAFYLCASSRGVGRGGAADTQYFGPGTRLTVL.

This clone was seen once. The chain couples TRBV5-4 to TRBJ2-1; TRBD1 might be the D (5 bases). The CDR3 spans 12 residues. CDR1 is SGHNT, CDR2 YYREEE, per germline (reference sequence). The V end was cut by 4 bases, the J end by 8 bases, with 10 bases between. CDR3 coding DNA: TGTGCCAGCAGCCGAGACAGCGATGAGCAGTTCTTC. Its translation is CASSRDSDEQFF.

The chain is built from TRBV6-1 and TRBJ1-2; maybe TRBD1 (5 bases). Germline V gene sequence: CDR1 MNHNS, CDR2 SASEGT. This CDR3 has 14 residues. V lost 5 bases and J lost 7, with 17 bases in between. CDR3 DNA sequence: TGTGCCAGCAGTCCTACACGGGCGGGGGGTGGCTACACCTTC. This translates into CASSPTRAGGGYTF.

The V and J genes are TRBV6-1 and TRBJ2-7; D uncertain. V lost 6 bases and J lost 2, with 11 bases in between. The germline V gene encodes CDR1 MNHNS and CDR2 SASEGT. CDR3 length: 13 amino acids. CDR3 in DNA: TGTGCCAGCAGCATATTGACCACCTACGAGCAGTACTTC. Translation: CASSILTTYEQYF.

This chain links TRBV19 with TRBJ2-5; TRBD2 agrees at 7 bases. Germline V gene lookup returns CDR1 LNHDA and CDR2 SQIVND (reference sequence). The CDR3 length is 14 residues. The trim removed 3 bases at V and 1 base at J, leaving 2 bases unmatched. The CDR3 DNA follows: TGTGCCAGTAGTATGGGCGGGGGCCAAGAGACCCAGTACTTC. Encoded protein: CASSMGGGQETQYF.

The CDR3 reads CAISEASRGEGQFF. In DNA form, the CDR3 reads TGTGCCATCAGTGAGGCCTCTCGCGGGGAAGGGCAGTTCTTC. The rearrangement uses TRBV10-3 and TRBJ2-1, with TRBD2 as a possible D gene (6 bases). Germline CDR1 ENHRY, CDR2 SYGVKD. V was shortened by 2 bases and J by 12 bases, with 17 bases between the two germline ends. This CDR3 is built from 14 residues.

The chain joins TRBV4-3 to TRBJ1-2; D may be TRBD1 (6 bases). This CDR3 spans 15 amino acids. The germline CDR1 and CDR2 sequences are LGHNA and YSLEER. Trimming stripped 4 bases from V and 4 bases from J, with 16 bases between. The CDR3 DNA is TGCGCCAGCAGCCCCGGCCGAGTCAGGGGCTATGGCTACACCTTC. Its translation is CASSPGRVRGYGYTF.

The chain carries TRBV7-6 and TRBJ1-6; D is undetermined. The CDR3 extends over 13 amino acids. With 1 base removed from V and 7 bases from J, the gap between germline ends came to 5 bases. Germline assignment: CDR1 SGHVS and CDR2 FNYEAQ. The CDR3 spells CASSLGLNSPLHF. The CDR3 DNA reads as TGTGCCAGCAGCTTAGGTCTGAATTCACCCCTCCACTTT.

The rearrangement links TRBV2 to TRBJ1-2, with TRBD1 matching over 10 bases. The CDR3 covers 15 residues. Looked up from germline, CDR1 is SNHLY and CDR2 is FYNNEI. The V segment lost 8 bases and the J segment 2 bases; nucleotides outside the gene matches: 8. This CDR3 reads CASAAGGQGNYGYTF. The CDR3 bases are TGTGCCAGCGCCGCCGGGGGACAGGGGAACTATGGCTACACCTTC.

This clone was observed once. The V call is TRBV19, the J call TRBJ1-5, with D perhaps TRBD1 (5 bases). The CDR3 is 14 amino acids. Trimming removed 6 bases from V and 3 bases from J, with 12 bases in between. CDR1 is LNHDA and CDR2 is SQIVND in the germline V gene (reference sequence). The DNA of the CDR3 is TGTGCCAGTAGAAATCCGGGGCTCAATCAGCCCCAGCATTTT. Protein: CASRNPGLNQPQHF. Full variable domain (rest looked up from reference TRBV19 and TRBJ1-5): DGGITQSPKYLFRKEGQNVTLSCEQNLNHDAMYWYRQDPGQGLRLIYYSQIVNDFQKGDIAEGYSVSREKKESFPLTVTSAQKNPTAFYLCASRNPGLNQPQHFGDGTRLSIL.

The CDR3 DNA follows: TGTGCCAGCAGCTTAGTGCTCCAGGGGGGCAATCAGCCCCAGCATTTT. The encoded protein is CASSLVLQGGNQPQHF. The chain uses TRBV7-2 and TRBJ1-5; 7 positions match TRBD1. Per the germline V gene, CDR1 is SGHTA and CDR2 is FQGNSA. The V and J ends lost 1 base and 2 bases, in that order; junction bases with no gene match: 5. The CDR3 is 16 amino acids.

The rearrangement uses TRBV7-2 and TRBJ2-2; possible D gene TRBD2, 5 bases. The CDR3 length is 14 residues. The V gene's germline CDR1 is SGHTA and CDR2 FQGNSA. V was trimmed by 5 bases and J by 0 bases, leaving 7 bases between them. The CDR3 protein is CASSRSANTGELFF. The DNA of the CDR3 is TGTGCCAGCAGCCGTAGCGCGAACACCGGGGAGCTGTTTTTT.

In DNA, the CDR3 is TGTGCCAGCAGCATAGTCCGGGCCGGGGAGCTGTTTTTT. Amino acids: CASSIVRAGELFF. This chain uses TRBV7-2 with TRBJ2-2, with no clear D. This CDR3 has 13 residues. V gave up 5 bases and J gave up 6 bases, with 10 bases separating them. From germline, CDR1 is SGHTA and CDR2 FQGNSA.

The gene calls are TRBV10-3 and TRBJ1-3, with D possibly matching TRBD1 (6 bases). There are 14 residues in the CDR3. CDR1 and CDR2 from the germline V gene are ENHRY and SYGVKD. Trimming took 7 bases from V and 0 from J, leaving 10 bases between them. Here the CDR3 reads CAITQGLSGNTIYF. Here the CDR3 DNA reads TGTGCCATCACACAGGGTCTCTCTGGAAACACCATATATTTT.

The chain combines TRBV6-4 with TRBJ1-6, with a possible D match to TRBD1 (5 bases). Trimming stripped 6 bases from V and 7 bases from J, with 13 bases between. Germline-derived CDR1 and CDR2 are MRHNA and SNTAGT. This CDR3 is built from 14 residues. For the CDR3, the DNA is TGTGCCAGCAGCCGGGACTCGGGGAATTCACCCCTCCACTTT. Translation: CASSRDSGNSPLHF.

The chain uses TRBV15 and TRBJ1-2; the D gene is possibly TRBD1 (6 bases). The CDR3 totals 15 residues. Trimming left V 0 bases short and J 8 bases short, with 16 bases between. CDR1 and CDR2 (germline): LNHNV, YYDKDF (reference sequence). The CDR3 protein is CATSRDHAQGEGYTF. The CDR3, as DNA: TGTGCCACCAGCAGAGATCATGCACAGGGTGAAGGCTACACCTTC.

This clone was seen a single time. The V gene is TRBV19, the J gene TRBJ1-1; a weak D match, TRBD1 (5 bases). Trimming left V 5 bases short and J 4 bases short, with 8 bases between. The germline V gene encodes CDR1 LNHDA and CDR2 SQIVND (reference sequence). The CDR3 runs to 12 residues. This chain's CDR3 is CASSQGPTEAFF. CDR3 bases: TGTGCCAGTAGTCAGGGACCCACTGAAGCTTTCTTT. Full variable domain (missing parts from reference TRBV19 and TRBJ1-1): DGGITQSPKYLFRKEGQNVTLSCEQNLNHDAMYWYRQDPGQGLRLIYYSQIVNDFQKGDIAEGYSVSREKKESFPLTVTSAQKNPTAFYLCASSQGPTEAFFGQGTRLTVV.

J is TRBJ2-3 and V is TRBV19, with a possible D match to TRBD1 (5 bases). Germline V gene sequence: CDR1 LNHDA, CDR2 SQIVND (reference sequence). The CDR3 loop spans 14 amino acids. Trimming took 3 bases from V and 3 from J, leaving 10 bases between them. CDR3 DNA sequence: TGTGCCAGTAGTATTCAGGGTGTAACAGATACGCAGTATTTT. As protein: CASSIQGVTDTQYF. Full variable domain (outside the CDR3, taken from reference TRBV19 and TRBJ2-3): DGGITQSPKYLFRKEGQNVTLSCEQNLNHDAMYWYRQDPGQGLRLIYYSQIVNDFQKGDIAEGYSVSREKKESFPLTVTSAQKNPTAFYLCASSIQGVTDTQYFGPGTRLTVL.

The chain has TRBV27 and TRBJ2-1, with unresolved D. V was trimmed by 3 bases and J by 7 bases, leaving 10 bases between them. The V gene's germline CDR1 is MNHEY and CDR2 SMNVEV (reference sequence). The CDR3 spans 13 residues. The CDR3 region is CASSLSLVNEQFF. CDR3 coding DNA: TGTGCCAGCAGTTTGTCACTGGTGAATGAGCAGTTCTTC.

CDR3 amino acids: CASSQEAGSTGNTIYF. The CDR3 DNA is TGCGCCAGCAGCCAAGAAGCAGGGAGCACTGGAAACACCATATATTTT. The chain is built from TRBV4-3 and TRBJ1-3; D possibly corresponds to TRBD1 (5 bases). The CDR3 sequence is 16 residues long. V shed 0 bases and J shed 2 bases, with 11 bases lying between them. Germline CDR1 reads LGHNA; CDR2 reads YSLEER.

This chain joins TRBV5-4 and TRBJ1-6; 7 bases align to TRBD1. Germline CDR1 reads SGHNT; CDR2 reads YYREEE (reference sequence). Trimming at V came to 4 bases and at J to 4 bases, leaving 8 bases not matched to a gene. The CDR3 extends over 16 amino acids. The CDR3 DNA reads TGTGCCAGCAGCACCTCGGGACAGACATATAATTCACCCCTCCACTTT. Translating gives CASSTSGQTYNSPLHF.

The rearrangement joins TRBV18 to TRBJ2-2; D not certain. The CDR3 consists of 15 residues. The V and J ends lost 8 bases and 5 bases respectively, with 18 bases between them. Germline V gene data show CDR1 as KGHSH and CDR2 as LQKENI. The CDR3 DNA sequence: TGTGCCAGCCCCTCGGGCTTACAAGGGACCGGGGAGCTGTTTTTT. Translation gives CASPSGLQGTGELFF.

J is TRBJ2-7 and V is TRBV4-3; 10 nucleotides agree with TRBD1. Germline V gene lookup returns CDR1 LGHNA and CDR2 YSLEER. V was clipped by 0 bases and J by 7 bases; unmatched bases: 9. The CDR3 length is 16 residues. CDR3 sequence: CASSQDRGTGVEEQYF. CDR3 bases: TGCGCCAGCAGCCAAGATCGGGGGACAGGGGTGGAGGAGCAGTACTTC.

In its sample, this clone was seen once. V and J are TRBV4-3 and TRBJ2-7; D remains unclear. Germline V gives CDR1 LGHNA, CDR2 YSLEER. Trimming removed 4 bases at V and 4 bases at J, with 23 bases between. CDR3 size: 17 residues. DNA of the CDR3: TGCGCCAGCAGCCGATACGACACTGCCTATCCCTTATACGAGCAGTACTTC. Amino acid sequence: CASSRYDTAYPLYEQYF.

This sequence joins TRBV27 and TRBJ1-6; 8 nucleotides agree with TRBD1. V shed 4 bases and J 7 bases; nucleotides not matched to a gene: 9. The CDR3 runs 16 residues. The germline V gene has CDR1 MNHEY and CDR2 SMNVEV (reference sequence). The CDR3 loop reads CASSSSTGAGNSPLHF. CDR3 nucleotide sequence: TGTGCCAGCAGTTCCTCGACAGGGGCCGGGAATTCACCCCTCCACTTT.

The chain joins TRBV2 to TRBJ1-5, with D possibly matching TRBD1 (5 bases). The CDR3 covers 16 residues. V was cut by 3 bases and J by 2 bases, with 14 bases left in between. Germline V gene sequence: CDR1 SNHLY, CDR2 FYNNEI. CDR3 residues: CASSDPGPKGNQPQHF. In DNA, the CDR3 is TGTGCCAGCAGTGATCCAGGGCCCAAGGGCAATCAGCCCCAGCATTTT.